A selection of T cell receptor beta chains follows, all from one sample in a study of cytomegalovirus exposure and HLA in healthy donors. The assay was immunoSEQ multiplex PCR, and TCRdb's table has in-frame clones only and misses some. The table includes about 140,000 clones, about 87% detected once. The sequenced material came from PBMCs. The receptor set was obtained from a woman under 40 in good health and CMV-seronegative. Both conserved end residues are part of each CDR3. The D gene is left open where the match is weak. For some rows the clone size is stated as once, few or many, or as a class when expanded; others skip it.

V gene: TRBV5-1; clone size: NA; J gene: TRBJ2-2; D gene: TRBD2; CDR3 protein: CASRLMQREGELFF; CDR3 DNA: TGCGCCAGCAGACTAATGCAGCGGGAGGGGGAGCTGTTTTTT
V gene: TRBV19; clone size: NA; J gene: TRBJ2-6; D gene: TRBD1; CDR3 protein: CASRETGNSGANVLTF; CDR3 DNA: TGTGCCAGTAGAGAGACAGGGAACTCTGGGGCCAACGTCCTGACTTTC
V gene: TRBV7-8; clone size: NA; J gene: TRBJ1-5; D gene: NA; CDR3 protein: CASSPRRGVSQPQHF; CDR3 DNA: TGTGCCAGCAGCCCCCGGCGGGGGGTAAGTCAGCCCCAGCATTTT
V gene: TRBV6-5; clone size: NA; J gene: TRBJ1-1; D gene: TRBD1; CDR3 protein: CASSSLTGRDDTEAFF; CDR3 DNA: TGTGCCAGCAGTTCCTTGACAGGGCGGGATGACACTGAAGCTTTCTTT
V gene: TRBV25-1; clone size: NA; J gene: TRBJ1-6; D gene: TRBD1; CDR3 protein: CASSDPRTGNNSPLHF; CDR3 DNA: TGTGCCAGCAGTGACCCCCGGACAGGGAACAATTCACCCCTCCACTTT
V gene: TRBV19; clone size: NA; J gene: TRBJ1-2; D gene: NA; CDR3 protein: CASSFSLRNYGYTF; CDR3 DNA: TGTGCCAGTAGTTTCAGTCTCAGGAACTATGGCTACACCTTC
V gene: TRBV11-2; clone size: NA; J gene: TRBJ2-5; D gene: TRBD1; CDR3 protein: CASSPGQPRETQYF; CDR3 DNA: TGTGCCAGCAGCCCGGGACAGCCCCGAGAGACCCAGTACTTC
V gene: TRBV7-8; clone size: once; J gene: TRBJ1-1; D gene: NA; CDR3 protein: CASSLNTEAFF; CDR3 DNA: TGTGCCAGCAGCCTAAACACTGAAGCTTTCTTT
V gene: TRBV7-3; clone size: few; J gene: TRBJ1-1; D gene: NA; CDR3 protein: CASSFTENTEAFF; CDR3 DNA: TGTGCCAGCAGCTTCACAGAGAACACTGAAGCTTTCTTT
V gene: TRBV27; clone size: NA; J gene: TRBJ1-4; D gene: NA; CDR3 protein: CASSFRLGAREKLFF; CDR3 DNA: TGTGCCAGCAGTTTTAGGTTAGGGGCCCGGGAAAAACTGTTTTTT
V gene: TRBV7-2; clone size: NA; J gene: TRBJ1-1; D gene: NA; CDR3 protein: CASSLSFRQTTEAFF; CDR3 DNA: TGTGCCAGCAGCTTAAGTTTCCGACAGACCACTGAAGCTTTCTTT
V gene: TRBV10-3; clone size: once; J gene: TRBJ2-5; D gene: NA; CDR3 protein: CAISAQETQYF; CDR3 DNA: TGTGCCATCAGTGCTCAAGAGACCCAGTACTTC
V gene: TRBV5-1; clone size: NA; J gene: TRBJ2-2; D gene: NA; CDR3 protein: CASSSGAPGELFF; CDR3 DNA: TGCGCCAGCAGCTCAGGGGCCCCCGGGGAGCTGTTTTTT
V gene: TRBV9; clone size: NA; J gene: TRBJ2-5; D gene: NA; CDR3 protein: CASSVQVLGETQYF; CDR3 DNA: TGTGCCAGCAGCGTACAGGTATTGGGAGAGACCCAGTACTTC
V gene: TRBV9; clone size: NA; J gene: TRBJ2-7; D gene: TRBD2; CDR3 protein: CASSVGTSYEQYF; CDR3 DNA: TGTGCCAGCAGCGTGGGGACTAGCTACGAGCAGTACTTC
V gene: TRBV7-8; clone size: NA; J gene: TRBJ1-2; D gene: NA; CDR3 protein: CASSLGRSSYGYTF; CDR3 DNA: TGTGCCAGCAGCTTAGGTCGGAGTTCATATGGCTACACCTTC
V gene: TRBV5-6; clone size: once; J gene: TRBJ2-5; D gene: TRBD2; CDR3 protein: CASSLGVAGGFMLTQYF; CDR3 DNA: TGTGCCAGCAGCTTGGGTGTGGCGGGGGGGTTTATGTTGACCCAGTACTTC
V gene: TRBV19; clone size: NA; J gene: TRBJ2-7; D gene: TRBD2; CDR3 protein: CATSSGGRYEQYF; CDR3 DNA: TGTGCCACTTCTAGCGGGGGAAGGTACGAGCAGTACTTC
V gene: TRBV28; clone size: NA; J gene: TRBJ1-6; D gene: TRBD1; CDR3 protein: CASRRQGLDSPLHF; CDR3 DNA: TGTGCCAGCAGACGACAGGGACTTGATTCACCCCTCCACTTT
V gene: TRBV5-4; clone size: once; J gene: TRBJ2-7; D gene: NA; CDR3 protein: CASSSSREQYF; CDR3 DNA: TGTGCCAGCAGCTCTAGCCGCGAGCAGTACTTC
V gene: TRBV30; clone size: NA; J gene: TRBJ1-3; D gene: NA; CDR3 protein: CAWRTGSTGNTIYF; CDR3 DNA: TGTGCCTGGAGGACGGGGAGCACTGGAAACACCATATATTTT
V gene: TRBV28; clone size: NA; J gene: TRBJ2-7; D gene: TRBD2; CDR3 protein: CASSSGLVGYEQYF; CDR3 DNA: TGTGCCAGCAGTTCGGGACTAGTTGGTTACGAGCAGTACTTC